The source of this TCR beta chain is a study of human T cells and chemical hapten exposure. As for the study in general: Small discrepancies in pooled library volume mainly accounted for the varying TCR yields per sample.

The CDR3 sequence is 14 residues long. The V gene lost 3 bases and the J gene lost 5 bases, with 11 bases spanning the gap. The germline V gene encodes CDR1 MGHDK and CDR2 SYGVNS. TCRdb re-derived calls from the RACE reads in MiXCR, one entry per CDR3 protein. The sample shows over 85,000 distinct CDR3 sequences, 9.5% to 15% of them seen only once. Indicated time point: patch test 1, 2 weeks after DPC sensitization. Treatment reported: therapeutic diphenylcyclopropenone sensitization with weekly scalp DPC. Staff drew blood before applying each patch test. This clonotype was seen a few times. The chain joins TRBV25-1 to TRBJ2-1; a weak D match, TRBD2 (5 bases). This receptor was obtained from a woman in her thirties or forties with alopecia areata. Some clones in this sample may be carry-over from other donors' samples. Specimen: whole blood, collected in connection with sensitization to the hapten diphenylcyclopropenone (DPC). The CDR3 is CASSEVASNNEQFF. CDR3 nucleotide sequence: TGTGCCAGCAGTGAGGTAGCGTCTAACAATGAGCAGTTCTTC. Supplemented by reference TRBV25-1 and TRBJ2-1, the full variable domain reads EADIYQTPRYLVIGTGKKITLECSQTMGHDKMYWYQQDPGMELHLIHYSYGVNSTEKGDLSSESTVSRIRTEHFPLTLESARPSHTSQYLCASSEVASNNEQFFGPGTRLTVL.